This T cell receptor beta chain was sequenced for a study of T cell responses to AZD1222 COVID-19 vaccine. CDR3 length: 15 amino acids. V lost 5 bases and J lost 0; bases outside the gene matches: 5. CDR1 is MGHRA, CDR2 YSYEKL, per germline. Points on this clone: What it recognizes is unknown.

Study results and limitations: Repertoires were obtained only post-peak T cell response. A rise in Spike-specific TCR breadth and depth followed two AZD1222 doses. Donors were largely white British and mainly female; clonal diversity was possibly underestimated. Spike regions recognized by vaccine-associated CD4 TCRs spanned the protein, led by 160-218 and 743-854.

The repertoire was sequenced with immunoSEQ multiplex PCR; TCRdb's copy has only in-frame clones and lacks some. Found here are around 90,000 clones, about 93% of them singletons; the top ten hold around 5.2%. This sample comprised peripheral blood, obtained on day 0 of MenACWY control vaccination. The sequence came from an adult in good health. This chain uses TRBV4-1 with TRBJ2-7, with TRBD1 matching 9 bases. CDR3 sequence reads: CASSSGTGNSYEQYF. As DNA, the CDR3 is TGCGCCAGCAGCTCCGGGACAGGGAACTCCTACGAGCAGTACTTC.